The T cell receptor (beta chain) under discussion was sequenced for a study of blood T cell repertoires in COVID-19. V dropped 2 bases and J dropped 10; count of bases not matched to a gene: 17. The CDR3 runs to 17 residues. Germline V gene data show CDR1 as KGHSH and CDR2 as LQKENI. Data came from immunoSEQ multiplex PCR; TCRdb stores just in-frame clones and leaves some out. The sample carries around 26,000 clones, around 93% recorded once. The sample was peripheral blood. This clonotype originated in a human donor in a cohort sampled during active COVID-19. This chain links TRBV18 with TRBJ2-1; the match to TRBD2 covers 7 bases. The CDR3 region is CASSPFPQRGHPGEQFF. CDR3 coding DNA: TGTGCCAGCTCACCATTCCCCCAGCGGGGCCACCCGGGGGAGCAGTTCTTC.